These T cell receptor beta chains were read from a single sample in a study of Graves' ophthalmopathy and Graves' hyperthyroidism. TCRdb ran MiXCR on the multiplex PCR reads and lists one entry per CDR3 protein. The profile covers 1 million to 1.3 million distinct CDR3 sequences, with less than 45% appearing a single time and 11% taken by the ten largest. Sequenced material: peripheral blood or thyroid tissue (not recorded which). The receptor set was obtained from an adult man with Graves' hyperthyroidism. Both conserved end residues are part of each CDR3. D genes are given only for firm matches. Part of the rows lack a size; the others show once, few, many or a class for expanded clones.

abundance,j_gene,d_gene,v_gene,CDR3aa,CDR3nt
.,TRBJ2-2,.,TRBV18,CASSGSETGELFF,TGTGCCAGCTCAGGCTCGGAAACCGGGGAGCTGTTTTTT
.,TRBJ2-3,.,TRBV27,CASSLQDQGDTQYF,TGTGCCAGCAGTCTACAGGACCAGGGTGATACGCAGTATTTT
.,TRBJ2-7,.,TRBV2,CAGTPREPTEQYF,TGTGCCGGCACCCCCCGGGAGCCTACCGAGCAGTACTTC
many,TRBJ2-7,.,TRBV7-9,CASSAGTVDEQYF,TGTGCCAGCAGCGCGGGGACGGTTGACGAGCAGTACTTC
.,TRBJ1-6,.,TRBV19,CASSRHLPGLQSSYNSPLHF,TGTGCCAGTAGTCGTCATTTACCGGGACTCCAGAGCTCCTATAATTCACCCCTCCACTTT
few,TRBJ1-3,.,TRBV12-3/TRBV12-4,CASSLSRGNTIYF,TGTGCCAGCAGTTTATCACGAGGAAACACCATATATTTT
.,TRBJ1-1,TRBD1,TRBV2,CASSGGQGTEAFF,TGTGCCAGCAGTGGGGGACAGGGGACTGAAGCTTTCTTT
.,TRBJ1-1,.,TRBV5-8,CASSLADYPGRQAFF,TGTGCCAGCAGCTTGGCAGACTATCCTGGTCGCCAAGCTTTCTTT
.,TRBJ2-6,.,TRBV5-1,CASSAPAGVNVLTF,TGCGCCAGCAGCGCCCCGGCAGGGGTCAACGTCCTGACTTTC
many,TRBJ1-1,TRBD1,TRBV7-3,CASSEQGATLTEAFF,TGTGCCAGCAGCGAACAGGGGGCAACGCTCACTGAAGCTTTCTTT
.,TRBJ2-5,.,TRBV28,CASSGVKQETQYF,TGTGCCAGCAGCGGGGTTAAACAAGAGACCCAGTACTTC
many,TRBJ2-2,TRBD2,TRBV11-3,CASSTGAGDTGELFF,TGTGCCAGCAGCACAGGAGCGGGGGACACCGGGGAGCTGTTTTTT
.,TRBJ2-2,TRBD2,TRBV5-1,CASTAGALHAGELFF,TGCGCCAGCACAGCGGGAGCCCTGCACGCCGGGGAGCTGTTTTTT
many,TRBJ1-6,TRBD1,TRBV19,CASRSGTGGSKNSPLHF,TGTGCCAGCCGCTCCGGGACAGGGGGTTCAAAAAATTCACCCCTCCACTTT
many,TRBJ1-1,.,TRBV20-1,CSARDRELERGTEAFF,TGCAGTGCTAGAGATCGCGAGCTGGAAAGAGGAACTGAAGCTTTCTTT
many,TRBJ1-2,.,TRBV14,CASSQDWGLYGYTF,TGTGCCAGCAGCCAAGATTGGGGTCTCTATGGCTACACCTTC
.,TRBJ1-4,.,TRBV4-3,CASSRDRTSMKNCFF,.
many,TRBJ2-5,.,TRBV6-5,CASSPDKQRTQYF,TGTGCCAGCAGCCCTGACAAGCAGAGGACCCAGTACTTC
many,TRBJ1-2,TRBD1,TRBV5-4,CASSSRQGVNYGYTF,TGTGCCAGCAGCTCAAGACAGGGGGTGAACTATGGCTACACCTTC